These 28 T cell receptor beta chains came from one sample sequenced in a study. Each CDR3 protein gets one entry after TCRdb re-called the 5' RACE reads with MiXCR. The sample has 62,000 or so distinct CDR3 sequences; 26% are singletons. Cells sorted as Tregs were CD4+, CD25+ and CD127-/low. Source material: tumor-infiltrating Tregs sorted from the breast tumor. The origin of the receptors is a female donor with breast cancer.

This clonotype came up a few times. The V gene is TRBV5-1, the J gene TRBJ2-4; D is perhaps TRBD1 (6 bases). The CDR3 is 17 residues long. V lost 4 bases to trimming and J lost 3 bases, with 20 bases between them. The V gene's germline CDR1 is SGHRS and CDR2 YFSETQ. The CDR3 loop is CASSAYRGSGVKNIQYF. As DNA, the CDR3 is TGCGCCAGCAGCGCTTATAGGGGGTCCGGGGTCAAAAACATTCAGTACTTC. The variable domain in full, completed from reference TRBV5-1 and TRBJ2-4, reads KAGVTQTPRYLIKTRGQQVTLSCSPISGHRSVSWYQQTPGQGLQFLFEYFSETQRNKGNFPGRFSGRQFSNSRSEMNVSTLELGDSALYLCASSAYRGSGVKNIQYFGAGTRLSVL.

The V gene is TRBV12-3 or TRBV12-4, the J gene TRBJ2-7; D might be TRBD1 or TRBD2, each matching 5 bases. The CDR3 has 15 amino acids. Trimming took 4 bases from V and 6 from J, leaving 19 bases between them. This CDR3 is CASSSVGAVQVEQYF. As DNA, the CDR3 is TGTGCCAGCAGTTCCGTCGGGGCGGTCCAGGTCGAGCAGTACTTC.

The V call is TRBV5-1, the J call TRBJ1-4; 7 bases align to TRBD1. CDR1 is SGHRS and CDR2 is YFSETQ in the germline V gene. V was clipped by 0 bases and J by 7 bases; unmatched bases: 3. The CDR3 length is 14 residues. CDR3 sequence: CASSLGTGGEKLFF. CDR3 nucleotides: TGCGCCAGCAGCTTGGGGACAGGAGGTGAAAAACTGTTTTTT.

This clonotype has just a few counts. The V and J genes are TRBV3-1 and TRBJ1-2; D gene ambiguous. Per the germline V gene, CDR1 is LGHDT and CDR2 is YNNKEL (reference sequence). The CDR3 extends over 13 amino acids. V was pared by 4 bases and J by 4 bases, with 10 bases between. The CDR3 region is CASSRTKTYGYTF. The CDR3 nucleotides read TGTGCCAGCAGCCGCACCAAGACCTATGGCTACACCTTC.

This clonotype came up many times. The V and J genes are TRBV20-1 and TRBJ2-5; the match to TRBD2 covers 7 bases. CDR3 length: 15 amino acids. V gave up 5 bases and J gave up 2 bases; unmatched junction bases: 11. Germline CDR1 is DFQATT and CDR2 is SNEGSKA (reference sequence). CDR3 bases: TGCAGTGCTGACCTTGCGGGAGCGGGGCAAGAGACCCAGTACTTC. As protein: CSADLAGAGQETQYF.

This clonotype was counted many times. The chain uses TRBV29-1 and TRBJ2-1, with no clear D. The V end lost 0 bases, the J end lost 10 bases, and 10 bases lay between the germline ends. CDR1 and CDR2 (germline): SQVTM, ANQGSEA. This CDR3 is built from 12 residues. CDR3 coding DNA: TGCAGCGTTGAAGATGACTCCTGGGAGCAGTTCTTC. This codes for CSVEDDSWEQFF.

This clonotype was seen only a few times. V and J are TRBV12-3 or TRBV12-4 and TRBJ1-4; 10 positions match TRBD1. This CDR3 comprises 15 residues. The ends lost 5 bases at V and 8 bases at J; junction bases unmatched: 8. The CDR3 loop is CASSPGQGVGEKLFF. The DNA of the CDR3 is TGTGCCAGCAGTCCCGGACAGGGGGTGGGAGAAAAACTGTTTTTT.

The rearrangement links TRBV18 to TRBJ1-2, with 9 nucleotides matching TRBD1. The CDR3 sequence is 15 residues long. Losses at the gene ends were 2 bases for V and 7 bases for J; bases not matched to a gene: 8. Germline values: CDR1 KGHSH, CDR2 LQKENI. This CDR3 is CASSPSGQGSSGYTF. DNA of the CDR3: TGTGCCAGCTCACCATCGGGACAGGGCTCGAGTGGCTACACCTTC.

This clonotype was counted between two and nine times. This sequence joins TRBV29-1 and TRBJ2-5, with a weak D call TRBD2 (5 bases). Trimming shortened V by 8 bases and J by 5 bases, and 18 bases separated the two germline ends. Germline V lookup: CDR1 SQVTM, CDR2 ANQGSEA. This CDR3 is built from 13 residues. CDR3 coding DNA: TGCAGCTCGTCCGGTTGGACTTTGGAGACCCAGTACTTC. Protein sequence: CSSSGWTLETQYF.

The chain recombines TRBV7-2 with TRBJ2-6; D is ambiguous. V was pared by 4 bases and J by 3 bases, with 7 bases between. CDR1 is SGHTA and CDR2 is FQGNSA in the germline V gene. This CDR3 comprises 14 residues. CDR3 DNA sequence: TGTGCCAGCAGCTACTCAGGTGGGGCCAACGTCCTGACTTTC. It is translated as CASSYSGGANVLTF.

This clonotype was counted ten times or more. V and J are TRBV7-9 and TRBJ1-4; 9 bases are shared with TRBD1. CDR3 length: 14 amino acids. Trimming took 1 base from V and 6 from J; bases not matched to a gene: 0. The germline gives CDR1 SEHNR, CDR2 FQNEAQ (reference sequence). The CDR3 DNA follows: TGTGCCAGCAGCTTAGGACAGGGGGATGAAAAACTGTTTTTT. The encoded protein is CASSLGQGDEKLFF.

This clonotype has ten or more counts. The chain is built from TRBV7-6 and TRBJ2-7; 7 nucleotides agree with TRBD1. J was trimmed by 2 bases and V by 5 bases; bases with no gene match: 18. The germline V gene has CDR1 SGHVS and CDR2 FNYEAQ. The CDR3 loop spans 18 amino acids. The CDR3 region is CASSRSAVTGVSAYEQYF. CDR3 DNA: TGTGCCAGCAGCCGAAGCGCTGTTACAGGGGTGTCGGCCTACGAGCAGTACTTC.

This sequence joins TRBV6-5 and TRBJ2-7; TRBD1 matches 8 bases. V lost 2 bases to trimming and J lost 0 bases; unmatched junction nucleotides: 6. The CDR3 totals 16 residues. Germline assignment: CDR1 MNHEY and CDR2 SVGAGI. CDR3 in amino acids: CASSYRSQGDSYEQYF. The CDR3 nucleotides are TGTGCCAGCAGTTACCGGTCACAGGGGGACTCCTACGAGCAGTACTTC.

DNA for the CDR3: TGTGCCATCACCGCAGGGGGTGATTCATTAGATACGCAGTATTTT. Protein sequence: CAITAGGDSLDTQYF. The V gene is TRBV10-3, the J gene TRBJ2-3; 7 nucleotides align to TRBD1. The CDR3 is made up of 15 amino acids. Germline loops: CDR1 ENHRY, CDR2 SYGVKD. V lost 7 bases and J lost 5; bases outside the gene matches: 12.

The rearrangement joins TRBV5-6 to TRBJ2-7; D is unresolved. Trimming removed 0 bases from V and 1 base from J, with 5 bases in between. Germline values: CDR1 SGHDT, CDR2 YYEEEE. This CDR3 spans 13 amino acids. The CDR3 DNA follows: TGTGCCAGCAGCTTGGCCTTATCCTACGAGCAGTACTTC. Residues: CASSLALSYEQYF.

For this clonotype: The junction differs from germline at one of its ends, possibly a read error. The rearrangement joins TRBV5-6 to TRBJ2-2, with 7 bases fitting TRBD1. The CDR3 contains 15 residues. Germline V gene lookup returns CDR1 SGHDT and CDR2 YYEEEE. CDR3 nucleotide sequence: TGTGCCGGCAGCTTTTGGGGACAGATCACCGGGGAGCTGTTTTTT. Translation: CAGSFWGQITGELFF.

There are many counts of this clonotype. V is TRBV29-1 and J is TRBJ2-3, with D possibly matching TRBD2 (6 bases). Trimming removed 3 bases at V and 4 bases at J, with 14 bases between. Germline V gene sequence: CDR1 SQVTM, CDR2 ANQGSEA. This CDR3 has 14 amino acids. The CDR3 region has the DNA TGCAGCGTTGAGTCGGGGCTAGCGCCAGATACGCAGTATTTT. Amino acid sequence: CSVESGLAPDTQYF.

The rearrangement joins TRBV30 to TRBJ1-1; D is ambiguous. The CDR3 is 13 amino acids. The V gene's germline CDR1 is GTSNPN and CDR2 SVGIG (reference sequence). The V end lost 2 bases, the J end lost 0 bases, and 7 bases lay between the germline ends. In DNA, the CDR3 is TGTGCCTGGAGTTGGGCAGTGAACACTGAAGCTTTCTTT. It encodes CAWSWAVNTEAFF.

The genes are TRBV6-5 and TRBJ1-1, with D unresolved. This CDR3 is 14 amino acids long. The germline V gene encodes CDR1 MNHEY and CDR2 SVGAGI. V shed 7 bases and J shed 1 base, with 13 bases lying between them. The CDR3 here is CASTKGRANTEAFF. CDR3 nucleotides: TGTGCCAGCACCAAAGGACGGGCGAACACTGAAGCTTTCTTT.

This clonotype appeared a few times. The CDR3 DNA reads TGTGCCTGGAGGTATTGGCAGGGCACAGATACGCAGTATTTT. Amino acid sequence: CAWRYWQGTDTQYF. The V and J genes are TRBV30 and TRBJ2-3; the D is unclear. Germline V gives CDR1 GTSNPN, CDR2 SVGIG (reference sequence). CDR3 length: 14 amino acids. V was clipped by 3 bases and J by 1 base, with 11 bases between them.

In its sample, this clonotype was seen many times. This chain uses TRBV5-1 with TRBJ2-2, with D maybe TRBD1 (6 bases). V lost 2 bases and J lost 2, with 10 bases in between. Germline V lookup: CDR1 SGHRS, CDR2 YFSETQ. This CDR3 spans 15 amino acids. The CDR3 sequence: CASSFGQRNTGELFF. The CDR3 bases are TGCGCCAGCAGCTTCGGACAGCGAAACACCGGGGAGCTGTTTTTT.

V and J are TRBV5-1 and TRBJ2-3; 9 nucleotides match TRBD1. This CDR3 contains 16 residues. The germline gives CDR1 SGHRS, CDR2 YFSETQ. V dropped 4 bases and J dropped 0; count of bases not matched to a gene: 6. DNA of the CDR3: TGCGCCAGCAGCAAACAGGGGGCGCTCAGCACAGATACGCAGTATTTT. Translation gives CASSKQGALSTDTQYF.

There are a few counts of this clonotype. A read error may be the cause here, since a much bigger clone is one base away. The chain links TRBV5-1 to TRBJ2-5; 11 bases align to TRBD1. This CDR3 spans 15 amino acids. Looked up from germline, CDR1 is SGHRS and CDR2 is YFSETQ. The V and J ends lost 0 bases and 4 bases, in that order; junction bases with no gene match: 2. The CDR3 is CASSLAGTGGETQYF. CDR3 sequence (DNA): TGCGCCAGCAGCTTGGCCGGGACAGGGGGAGAGACCCAGTACTTC.

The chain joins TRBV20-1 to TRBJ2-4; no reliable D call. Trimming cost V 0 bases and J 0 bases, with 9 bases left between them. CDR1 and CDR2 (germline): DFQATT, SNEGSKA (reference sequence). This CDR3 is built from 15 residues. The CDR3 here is CSARDYQRAKNIQYF. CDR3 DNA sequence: TGCAGTGCTAGAGATTATCAGCGAGCCAAAAACATTCAGTACTTC.

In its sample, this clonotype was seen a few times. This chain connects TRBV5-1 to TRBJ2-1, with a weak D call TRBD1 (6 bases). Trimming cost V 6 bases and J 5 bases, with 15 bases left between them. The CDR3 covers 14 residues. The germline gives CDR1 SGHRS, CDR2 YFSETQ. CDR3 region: CASNVQGVDNEQFF. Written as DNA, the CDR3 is TGCGCCAGCAATGTACAGGGTGTCGACAATGAGCAGTTCTTC.

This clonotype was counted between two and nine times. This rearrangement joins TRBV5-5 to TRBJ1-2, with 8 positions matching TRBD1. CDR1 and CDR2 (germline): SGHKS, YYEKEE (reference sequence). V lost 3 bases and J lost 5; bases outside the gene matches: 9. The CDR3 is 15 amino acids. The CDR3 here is CASSSVGQVIYGYTF. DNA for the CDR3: TGTGCCAGCAGCTCCGTGGGACAGGTCATATATGGCTACACCTTC.

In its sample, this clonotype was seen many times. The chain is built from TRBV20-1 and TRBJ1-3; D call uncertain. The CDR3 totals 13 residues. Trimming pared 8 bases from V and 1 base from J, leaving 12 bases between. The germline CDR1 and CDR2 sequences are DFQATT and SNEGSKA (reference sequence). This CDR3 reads CSTPGVSGNTIYF. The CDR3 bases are TGCAGTACGCCGGGAGTATCTGGAAACACCATATATTTT.

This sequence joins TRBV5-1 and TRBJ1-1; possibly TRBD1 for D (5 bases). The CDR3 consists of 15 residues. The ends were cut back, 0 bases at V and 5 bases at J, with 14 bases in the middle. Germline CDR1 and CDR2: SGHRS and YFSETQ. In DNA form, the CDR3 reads TGCGCCAGCAGCTTGGAGGGGAGGCCGGAAACTGAAGCTTTCTTT. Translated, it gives CASSLEGRPETEAFF.